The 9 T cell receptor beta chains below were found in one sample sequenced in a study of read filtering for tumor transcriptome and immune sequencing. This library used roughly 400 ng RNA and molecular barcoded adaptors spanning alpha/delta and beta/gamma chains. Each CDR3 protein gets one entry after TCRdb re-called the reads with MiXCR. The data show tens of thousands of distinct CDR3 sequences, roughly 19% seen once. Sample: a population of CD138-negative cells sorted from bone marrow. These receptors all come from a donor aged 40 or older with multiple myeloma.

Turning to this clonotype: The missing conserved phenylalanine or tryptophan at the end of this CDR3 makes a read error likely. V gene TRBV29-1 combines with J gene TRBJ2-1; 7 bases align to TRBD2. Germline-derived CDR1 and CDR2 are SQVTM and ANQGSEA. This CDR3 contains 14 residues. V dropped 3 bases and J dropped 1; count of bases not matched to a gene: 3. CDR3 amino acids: CSVDLAGSYNEQFI. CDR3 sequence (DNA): TGCAGCGTTGACTTAGCGGGTTCCTACAATGAGCAGTTCATC.

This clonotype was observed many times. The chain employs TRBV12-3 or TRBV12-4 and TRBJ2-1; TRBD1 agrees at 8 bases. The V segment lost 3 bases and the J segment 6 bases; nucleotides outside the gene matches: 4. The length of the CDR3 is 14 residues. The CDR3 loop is CASSFRGRSNEQFF. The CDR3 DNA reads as TGTGCCAGCAGTTTCAGGGGGCGAAGCAATGAGCAGTTCTTC.

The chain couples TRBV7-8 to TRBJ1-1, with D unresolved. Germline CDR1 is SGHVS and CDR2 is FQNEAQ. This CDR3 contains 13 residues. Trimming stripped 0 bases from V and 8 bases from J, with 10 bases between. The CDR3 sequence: CASSLAGGAEAFF. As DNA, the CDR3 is TGTGCCAGCAGCTTAGCCGGAGGAGCCGAAGCTTTCTTT.

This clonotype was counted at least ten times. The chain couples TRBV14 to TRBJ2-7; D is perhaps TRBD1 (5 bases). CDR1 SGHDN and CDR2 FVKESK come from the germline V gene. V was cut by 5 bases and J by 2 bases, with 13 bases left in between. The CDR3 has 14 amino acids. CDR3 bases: TGTGCCAGCAGCGCTCGACAGAAAACCTACGAGCAGTACTTC. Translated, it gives CASSARQKTYEQYF.

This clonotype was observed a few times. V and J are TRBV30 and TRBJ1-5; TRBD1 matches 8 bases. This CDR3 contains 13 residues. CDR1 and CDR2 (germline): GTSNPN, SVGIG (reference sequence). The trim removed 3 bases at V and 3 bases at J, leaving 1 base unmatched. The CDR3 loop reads CAWRGQDNQPQHF. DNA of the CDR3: TGTGCCTGGAGGGGACAGGACAATCAGCCCCAGCATTTT.

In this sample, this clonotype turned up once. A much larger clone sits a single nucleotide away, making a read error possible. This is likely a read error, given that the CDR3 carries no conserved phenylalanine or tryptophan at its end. The CDR3 reads CATSFGLSPTDTQYS. CDR3 DNA: TGTGCCACCAGTTTTGGACTTTCACCCACAGATACGCAGTATTCT. The chain has TRBV19 and TRBJ2-3, with TRBD2 as a possible D gene (5 bases). The germline V and J ends were trimmed by 10 bases and 2 bases, with 19 bases remaining between them. The V gene's germline CDR1 is LNHDA and CDR2 SQIVND (reference sequence). The CDR3 is 15 residues long.

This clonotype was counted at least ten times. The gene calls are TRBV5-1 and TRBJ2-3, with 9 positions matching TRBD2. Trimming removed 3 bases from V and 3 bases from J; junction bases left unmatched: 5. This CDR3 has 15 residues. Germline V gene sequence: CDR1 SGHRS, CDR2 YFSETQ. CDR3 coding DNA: TGCGCCAGCAGCTACGCGGGAGGGCCAACAGATACGCAGTATTTT. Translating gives CASSYAGGPTDTQYF.

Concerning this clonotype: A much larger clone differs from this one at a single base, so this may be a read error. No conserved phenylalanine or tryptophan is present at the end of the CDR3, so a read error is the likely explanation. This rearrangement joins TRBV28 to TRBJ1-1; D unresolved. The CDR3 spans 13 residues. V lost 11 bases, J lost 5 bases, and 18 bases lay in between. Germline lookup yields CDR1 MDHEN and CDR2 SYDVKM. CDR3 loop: CACIRGRETEAFL. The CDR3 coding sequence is TGTGCCTGCATTAGAGGTCGGGAGACTGAAGCTTTCCTT.

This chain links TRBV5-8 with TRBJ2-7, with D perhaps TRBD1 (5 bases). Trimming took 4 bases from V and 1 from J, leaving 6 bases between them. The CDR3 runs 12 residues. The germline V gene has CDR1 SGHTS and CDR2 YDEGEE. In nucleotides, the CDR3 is TGTGCCAGCAGCGGGGCTTCCTACGAGCAGTACTTC. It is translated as CASSGASYEQYF.